A single count supports the clone carrying this TCR beta chain. The antigen is unknown. This sample was taken from a study of radiotherapy plus CTLA-4 blockade in lung cancer. Overall study context: For less than 20% of patients, objective responses occurred, and about 30% had disease control.

Patients in the study, people with chemo-refractory metastatic non-small-cell lung cancer, received focal radiation plus ipilimumab CTLA-4 blockade. Broader study findings: Radiotherapy with ipilimumab was followed by blood expansion of tumor-derived clones. Reportedly, early blood T cell clone dynamics best predicted response, with interferon-beta.

Repertoires were generated with immunoSEQ multiplex PCR, while TCRdb's copy carries only in-frame clones and drops some. This sample has tens of thousands of clones, with about three quarters found just once. The germline gives CDR1 MDHEN, CDR2 SYDVKM. Trimming left V 5 bases short and J 0 bases short, with 11 bases between. This CDR3 contains 15 residues. The chain uses TRBV28 and TRBJ1-5; possibly TRBD1 for D (5 bases). This receptor was taken from a human donor with non-small cell lung cancer who had stable disease on radiotherapy plus ipilimumab. The source material was peripheral blood, sampled from a patient treated with radiotherapy plus ipilimumab. CDR3 nucleotides: TGTGCCAGCAGTCAGACAGACTATAGCAATCAGCCCCAGCATTTT. Translation gives CASSQTDYSNQPQHF.